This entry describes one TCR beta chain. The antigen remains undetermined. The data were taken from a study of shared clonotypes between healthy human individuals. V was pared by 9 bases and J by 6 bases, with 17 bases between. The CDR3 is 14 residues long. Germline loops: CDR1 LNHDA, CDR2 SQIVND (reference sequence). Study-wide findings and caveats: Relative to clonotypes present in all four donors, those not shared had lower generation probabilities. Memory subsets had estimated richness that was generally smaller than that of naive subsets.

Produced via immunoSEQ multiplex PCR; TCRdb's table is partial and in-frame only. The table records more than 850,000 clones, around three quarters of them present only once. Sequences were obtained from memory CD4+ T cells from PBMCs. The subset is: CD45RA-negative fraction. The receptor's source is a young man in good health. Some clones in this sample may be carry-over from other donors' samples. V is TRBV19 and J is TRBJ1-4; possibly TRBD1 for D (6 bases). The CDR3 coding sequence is TGTGCCAGCCGGACAGCCCCGGGGTATGAAAAACTGTTTTTT. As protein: CASRTAPGYEKLFF.